This TCR beta chain was sequenced in a study of T cells in women clearing cervical HPV infection. Concerning this clone itself: The CDR3 end is not reached by the read, which stops 3 residues before it; the germline J gene fills it in.

This CDR3 is built from 15 residues. Germline CDR1 is SGHNT and CDR2 is YYREEE (reference sequence). V dropped 4 bases and J dropped 7; count of bases not matched to a gene: 8. Data came from immunoSEQ multiplex PCR; TCRdb stores just in-frame clones and leaves some out. The sample has nearly 35,000 clones. This chain connects TRBV5-4 to TRBJ1-6; 7 nucleotides line up with TRBD1. The sequencing input was blood buffy coat. The source of this sequence is a woman aged 18-70 years with a cervical HPV16 infection that either progressed to CIN3+ or cleared (not recorded which). CDR3: CASSPQTGLNSPLHF. CDR3 DNA (partial): TGTGCCAGCAGCCCCCAGACAGGGTTGAATTCACCC.